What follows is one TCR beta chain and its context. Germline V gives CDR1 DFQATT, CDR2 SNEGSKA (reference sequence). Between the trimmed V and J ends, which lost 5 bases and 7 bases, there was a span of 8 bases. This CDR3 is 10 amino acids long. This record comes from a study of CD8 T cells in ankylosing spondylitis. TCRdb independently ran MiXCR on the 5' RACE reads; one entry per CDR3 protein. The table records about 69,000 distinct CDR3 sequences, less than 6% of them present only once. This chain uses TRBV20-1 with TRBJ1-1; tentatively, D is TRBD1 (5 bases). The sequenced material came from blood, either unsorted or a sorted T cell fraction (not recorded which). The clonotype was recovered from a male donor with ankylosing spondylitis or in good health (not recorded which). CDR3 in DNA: TGCAGTGCTTATGGGGGTGAAGCTTTCTTT. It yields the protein CSAYGGEAFF.